These 14 T cell receptor beta chains share one sample of origin, sequenced in a study of shared clonotypes between healthy human individuals. Some clones are missing from TCRdb's copy, which holds only in-frame ones; the method was immunoSEQ multiplex PCR. The sample shows over a million clones, around 82% of them seen only once. Sample: memory CD4+ T cells from PBMCs. The subset is: CD45RA-negative fraction. These receptors came from a man younger than 30 in good health. Some clones in this sample may be carry-over from other donors' samples.

Worth noting for this clone: Other DNA variants within this sample encode the same CDR3. The DNA of the CDR3 is TGTGCCACCAGCAGAGATACGGGGCGATACGAGCAGTACTTC. This translates into CATSRDTGRYEQYF. The gene calls are TRBV15 and TRBJ2-7; D might be TRBD1 or TRBD2, each matching 5 bases. Trimming took 0 bases from V and 4 from J, leaving 10 bases between them. CDR3 length equals 14 residues. Germline CDR1 reads LNHNV; CDR2 reads YYDKDF (reference sequence).

The chain carries TRBV6-6 and TRBJ1-5, with TRBD1 matching 7 bases. The CDR3 is 15 residues long. J was trimmed by 0 bases and V by 5 bases; bases with no gene match: 4. CDR1 is MNHNY and CDR2 is SVGAGI in the germline V gene (reference sequence). The CDR3 loop is CASSRDRNSNQPQHF. As DNA, the CDR3 is TGTGCCAGCAGTCGGGACAGAAATAGCAATCAGCCCCAGCATTTT.

The CDR3 spells CASSPGLAGAHSSYEQYF. CDR3 coding DNA: TGCGCCAGCAGCCCGGGACTAGCGGGGGCTCATAGCTCCTACGAGCAGTACTTC. The rearrangement links TRBV4-1 to TRBJ2-7; 14 nucleotides match TRBD2. CDR1 MGHRA and CDR2 YSYEKL come from the germline V gene. V lost 4 bases to trimming and J lost 0 bases; unmatched junction nucleotides: 8. There are 18 residues in the CDR3.

The chain links TRBV7-6 to TRBJ1-1, with D possibly being TRBD1 (6 bases). Germline CDR1 is SGHVS and CDR2 is FNYEAQ. The V and J ends lost 5 bases and 6 bases respectively, with 10 bases between them. CDR3 length: 12 amino acids. The CDR3 is CASSPGQSEAFF. The CDR3, as DNA: TGTGCCAGCAGCCCTGGACAGTCTGAAGCTTTCTTT.

The chain combines TRBV7-2 with TRBJ2-5; perhaps D is TRBD1 or TRBD2 (5 bases each). V gave up 0 bases and J gave up 10 bases, with 12 bases separating them. Looked up from germline, CDR1 is SGHTA and CDR2 is FQGNSA. The CDR3 extends over 13 amino acids. CDR3 sequence: CASSLAGLGDQYF. CDR3 sequence (DNA): TGTGCCAGCAGCTTAGCGGGTTTGGGGGACCAGTACTTC.

This clone was seen ten or more times. The chain employs TRBV14 and TRBJ2-3; 9 nucleotides agree with TRBD2. The V and J ends lost 4 bases and 6 bases, in that order; junction bases with no gene match: 5. CDR3 length equals 14 residues. Looked up from germline, CDR1 is SGHDN and CDR2 is FVKESK. DNA for the CDR3: TGTGCCAGCAGCCTAAGCGGGAGGTGGGATACGCAGTATTTT. Translated, it gives CASSLSGRWDTQYF.

In its sample, this clone was seen many times. The rearrangement uses TRBV5-4 and TRBJ2-2, with D possibly being TRBD2 (5 bases). Germline V CDR1 and CDR2: SGHNT, YYREEE (reference sequence). The CDR3 has 15 residues. V was clipped by 4 bases and J by 1 base, with 11 bases between them. CDR3 region: CASSLSGRNTGELFF. The CDR3 region has the DNA TGTGCCAGCAGCCTGAGCGGTAGGAACACCGGGGAGCTGTTTTTT.

The chain employs TRBV5-8 and TRBJ2-5; 8 bases agree with TRBD2. The CDR3 has 13 amino acids. Unmatched junction bases numbered 3, after V lost 4 bases and J lost 4 bases. The V gene's germline CDR1 is SGHTS and CDR2 YDEGEE. The CDR3, as DNA: TGTGCCAGCAGCCATAGCGGGGTAGAGACCCAGTACTTC. Translated: CASSHSGVETQYF.

This chain uses TRBV5-4 with TRBJ1-1; D remains ambiguous. V was shortened by 6 bases and J by 3 bases, with 18 bases between the two germline ends. Germline CDR1 and CDR2: SGHNT and YYREEE (reference sequence). The CDR3 consists of 15 residues. The chain's CDR3 is CASIPDGGRYTEAFF. Written as DNA, the CDR3 is TGTGCCAGCATTCCTGACGGTGGACGATACACTGAAGCTTTCTTT.

The genes are TRBV9 and TRBJ2-5, with D uncertain. V gave up 6 bases and J gave up 2 bases, with 14 bases separating them. The CDR3 spans 14 residues. From germline, CDR1 is SGDLS and CDR2 YYNGEE. Written as DNA, the CDR3 is TGTGCCAGCACTGAAGGTCTGGGGCAAGAGACCCAGTACTTC. Translation gives CASTEGLGQETQYF.

The CDR3 loop reads CASSEWQVWTYEQYF. Written as DNA, the CDR3 is TGTGCCAGCAGTGAATGGCAGGTTTGGACCTACGAGCAGTACTTC. The V gene is TRBV2, the J gene TRBJ2-7, with D unclear. The germline gives CDR1 SNHLY, CDR2 FYNNEI. Deletions cut 2 bases from V and 2 bases from J, with 13 bases between. This CDR3 contains 15 residues.

The V gene is TRBV7-8, the J gene TRBJ1-1; D remains unclear. Trimming cost V 5 bases and J 5 bases, with 18 bases left between them. CDR1 and CDR2 (germline): SGHVS, FQNEAQ. This CDR3 contains 15 residues. The CDR3 sequence is CASSLWGTSGTEAFF. In DNA form, the CDR3 reads TGTGCCAGCAGCCTTTGGGGTACCTCGGGAACTGAAGCTTTCTTT.

This chain joins TRBV7-2 and TRBJ2-5, with TRBD2 identical over 7 bases. V was clipped by 3 bases and J by 5 bases; unmatched bases: 3. CDR3 size: 13 residues. Germline loops: CDR1 SGHTA, CDR2 FQGNSA. The CDR3 sequence is CASSFGGDETQYF. The CDR3 bases are TGTGCCAGCAGCTTTGGGGGGGACGAGACCCAGTACTTC.

This clone was found once. The V and J genes are TRBV11-2 and TRBJ2-2; the match to TRBD2 covers 8 bases. The length of the CDR3 is 16 residues. The germline CDR1 and CDR2 sequences are SGHAT and FQNNGV. V was clipped by 3 bases and J by 3 bases; unmatched bases: 6. The CDR3 nucleotides are TGTGCCAGCAGCTTTTCAGCGGGAGTAGACACCGGGGAGCTGTTTTTT. Protein sequence: CASSFSAGVDTGELFF.